This T cell receptor (beta chain) was sequenced for a study of Ad26.COV2.S vaccination and SARS-CoV-2 variants. On the study more broadly: The study gave Ad26.COV2.S intramuscularly, once or twice 56 days apart.

This clone appeared many times. Generated by immunoSEQ multiplex PCR, the TCRdb table keeps only in-frame clones and is missing some. Of around 320,000 clones in the sample, around 86% were seen once. This sample's treatment: around 19 received Ad26.COV2.S at low or high dose, single or two shots; several received placebo; per-sample allocation not given. Sampling happened 63 days after the first vaccine or placebo injection. The donor was a Boston adult aged 18-55 years. The vaccine delivered Wuhan-strain SARS-CoV-2 spike through an Ad26 vector. Germline V gene sequence: CDR1 SGHDT, CDR2 YYEEEE. V lost 4 bases, J lost 3 bases, and 2 bases stayed unmatched. The CDR3 has 14 amino acids.

The sample consisted of peripheral blood, taken in a trial of Ad26.COV2.S vaccine versus placebo. The clonotype originates from a person aged 18-65 years who received the Ad26.COV2.S COVID-19 vaccine or a placebo. The chain links TRBV5-6 to TRBJ1-2, with 11 nucleotides matching TRBD1. The CDR3 bases are TGTGCCAGCAGCCGGACAGGGGGCCACTATGGCTACACCTTC. Translating it yields CASSRTGGHYGYTF.